This T cell receptor beta chain was sequenced during a study of brain T cells in children with intractable seizures. Only cases whose brain tissue showed the highest T cell transcript signatures were sequenced. The data were produced by immunoSEQ multiplex PCR, yet TCRdb's version contains in-frame clones alone and is incomplete. The sample has tens of thousands of clones; 90% to 96% are singletons. V dropped 5 bases and J dropped 0 bases, with 14 bases sitting between them. The germline V gene has CDR1 LNHDA and CDR2 SQIVND (reference sequence). The CDR3 covers 17 residues. The chain has TRBV19 and TRBJ2-6; TRBD2 might be the D (6 bases). The sequence came from a boy less than two years old with focal cortical dysplasia and intractable seizures. The material sequenced was peripheral blood, taken at surgery. The DNA for the CDR3 is TGTGCCAGTAGTCGGGGGACTTCTGGCTCTGGGGCCAACGTCCTGACTTTC. Translated, it gives CASSRGTSGSGANVLTF.